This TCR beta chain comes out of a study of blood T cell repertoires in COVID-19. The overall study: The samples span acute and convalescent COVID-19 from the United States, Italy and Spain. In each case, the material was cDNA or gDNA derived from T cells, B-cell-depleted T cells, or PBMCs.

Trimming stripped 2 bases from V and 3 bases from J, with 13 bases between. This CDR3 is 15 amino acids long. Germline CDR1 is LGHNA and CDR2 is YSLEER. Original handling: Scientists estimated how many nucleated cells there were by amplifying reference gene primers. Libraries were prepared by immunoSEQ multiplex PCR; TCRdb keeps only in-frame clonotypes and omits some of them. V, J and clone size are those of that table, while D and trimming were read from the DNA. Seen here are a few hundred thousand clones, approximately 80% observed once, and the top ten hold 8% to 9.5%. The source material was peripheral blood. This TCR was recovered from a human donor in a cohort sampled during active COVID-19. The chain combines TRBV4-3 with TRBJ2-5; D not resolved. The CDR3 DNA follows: TGCGCCAGCAGCCAAAGCCTCGACTGGAAAGAGACCCAGTACTTC. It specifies CASSQSLDWKETQYF.